This T cell receptor beta chain originates from a study of blood T cell repertoires in COVID-19. This CDR3 spans 13 amino acids. Germline V gene lookup returns CDR1 SNHLY and CDR2 FYNNEI. V was clipped by 8 bases and J by 0 bases, with 8 bases between them. Authors' processing steps: Reference gene primer amplification in the assay estimated nucleated cell counts. Sequenced by immunoSEQ multiplex PCR; TCRdb stores in-frame clones only, minus some. The DNA gave D and trimming, while V, J and clone size come from that table. Here the sample spans about 80,000 clones, roughly 84% being singletons. The rearrangement links TRBV2 to TRBJ2-1, with D possibly TRBD1 on 5 matching bases. Sequencing was performed on peripheral blood. The clonotype comes from a man between 45 and 60 years old with acute or convalescent COVID-19. The CDR3 DNA reads TGTGCCAGCTCCGACAGCTCCTACAATGAGCAGTTCTTC. Its protein product is CASSDSSYNEQFF.